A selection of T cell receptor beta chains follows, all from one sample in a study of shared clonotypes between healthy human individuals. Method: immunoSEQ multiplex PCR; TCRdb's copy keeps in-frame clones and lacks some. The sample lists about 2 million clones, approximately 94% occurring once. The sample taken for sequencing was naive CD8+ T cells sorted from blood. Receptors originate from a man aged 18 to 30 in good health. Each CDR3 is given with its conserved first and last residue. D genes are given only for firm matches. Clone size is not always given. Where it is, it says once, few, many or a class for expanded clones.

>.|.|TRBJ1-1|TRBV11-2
CASSLWENTEAFF
TGTGCCAGCAGCTTATGGGAGAACACTGAAGCTTTCTTT
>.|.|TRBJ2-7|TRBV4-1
CASSPSPPGAYEQYF
TGCGCCAGCAGCCCCAGCCCTCCCGGGGCTTACGAGCAGTACTTC
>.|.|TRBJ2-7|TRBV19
CASSLGRAPSFYEQYF
TGTGCCAGTAGTCTTGGCAGGGCACCTTCCTTCTACGAGCAGTACTTC
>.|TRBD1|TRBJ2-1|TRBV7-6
CASSLGTGPGYEQFF
TGTGCCAGCAGCTTGGGGACAGGGCCTGGGTATGAGCAGTTCTTC
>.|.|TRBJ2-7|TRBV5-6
CASSLPGTESSYEQYF
TGTGCCAGCAGCTTGCCCGGGACGGAGAGCTCCTACGAGCAGTACTTC
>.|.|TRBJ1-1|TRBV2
CASSQGNTEAFF
TGTGCCAGCAGCCAAGGGAATACTGAAGCTTTCTTT
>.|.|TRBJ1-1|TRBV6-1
CASSEGQLNTEAFF
TGTGCCAGCAGTGAAGGTCAGTTAAACACTGAAGCTTTCTTT
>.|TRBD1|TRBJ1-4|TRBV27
CASRRDREGREKLFF
TGTGCCAGCAGGCGCGACAGGGAGGGGCGAGAAAAACTGTTTTTT
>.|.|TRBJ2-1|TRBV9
CASSVAGDVSNEQFF
TGTGCCAGCAGCGTAGCGGGAGACGTCAGCAATGAGCAGTTCTTC
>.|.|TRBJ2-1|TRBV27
CASSFGLAMGNEQFF
TGTGCCAGCAGTTTCGGGCTAGCGATGGGCAATGAGCAGTTCTTC
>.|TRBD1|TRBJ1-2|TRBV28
CASSITGTDYGYTF
TGTGCCAGCAGTATAACCGGGACAGACTATGGCTACACCTTC
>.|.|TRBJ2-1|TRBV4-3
CASSRNTGIPIEQFF
TGCGCCAGCAGCCGGAACACGGGGATCCCGATAGAGCAGTTCTTC
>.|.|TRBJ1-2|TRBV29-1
CSVEGGYGYTF
TGCAGCGTTGAGGGCGGCTATGGCTACACCTTC
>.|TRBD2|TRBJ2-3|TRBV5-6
CASSGTSGSGDTQYF
TGTGCCAGCAGCGGAACTAGCGGGAGTGGAGATACGCAGTATTTT
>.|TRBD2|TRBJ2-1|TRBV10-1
CASSEGLVGDEQFF
TGCGCCAGCAGTGAGGGACTAGTCGGCGATGAGCAGTTCTTC
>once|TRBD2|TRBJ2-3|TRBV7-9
CASPHSGDRTDTQYF
TGTGCCAGCCCCCATAGCGGGGACCGCACAGATACGCAGTATTTT
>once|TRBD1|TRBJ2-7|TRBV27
CASSLSLGTGRSYEQYF
TGTGCCAGCAGTTTATCGTTGGGGACAGGCCGCTCCTACGAGCAGTACTTC
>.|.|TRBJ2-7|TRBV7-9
CASSSDSRPAYEQYF
TGTGCCAGCAGCTCGGACAGCCGTCCCGCCTACGAGCAGTACTTC
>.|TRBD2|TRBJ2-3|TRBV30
CAWSSGRPRRDSTQYF
TGTGCCTGGAGCAGCGGGAGGCCTCGCAGGGACAGTACGCAGTATTTT
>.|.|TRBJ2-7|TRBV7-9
CASSPTHSPSYEQYF
TGTGCCAGCAGCCCAACCCACTCACCTTCCTACGAGCAGTACTTC
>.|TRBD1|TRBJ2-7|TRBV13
CASSSKGTDYEQYF
TGTGCCAGCAGCTCGAAAGGGACAGACTACGAGCAGTACTTC
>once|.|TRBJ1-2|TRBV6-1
CASMGPNSYGYTF
TGTGCCAGCATGGGACCTAATTCCTATGGCTACACCTTC
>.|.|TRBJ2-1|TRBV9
CASSVDRGNEQFF
TGTGCCAGCAGCGTAGACCGGGGGAATGAGCAGTTCTTC
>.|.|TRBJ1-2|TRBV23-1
CASTSTRQGPRLNYGYTF
TGCGCCAGCACCTCAACTCGGCAGGGCCCGAGACTTAACTATGGCTACACCTTC
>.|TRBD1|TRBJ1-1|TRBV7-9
CASSLGTGYEAFF
TGTGCCAGCAGCCTCGGGACAGGCTATGAAGCTTTCTTT
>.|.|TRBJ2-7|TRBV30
CALDTGDSYEQYF
TGTGCCCTGGATACAGGAGACTCCTACGAGCAGTACTTC
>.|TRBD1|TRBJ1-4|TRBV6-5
CASRGTGAREEKLFF
TGTGCCAGCAGGGGTACAGGGGCGAGGGAAGAAAAACTGTTTTTT
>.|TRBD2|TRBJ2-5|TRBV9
CASSARLAGARETQYF
TGTGCCAGCAGCGCCAGACTAGCGGGAGCCCGCGAGACCCAGTACTTC
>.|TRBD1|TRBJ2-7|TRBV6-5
CASSYGGQPFAEQYF
TGTGCCAGCAGTTACGGGGGACAGCCCTTTGCCGAGCAGTACTTC
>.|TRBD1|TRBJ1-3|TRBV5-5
CASSFSDRGAGNTIYF
TGTGCCAGCAGCTTCTCCGACAGGGGGGCTGGAAACACCATATATTTT
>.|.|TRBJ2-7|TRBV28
CASSLRRGYEQYF
TGTGCCAGCAGCTTGCGCAGGGGCTACGAGCAGTACTTC
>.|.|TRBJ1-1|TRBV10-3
CAISESRTGNTEAFF
TGTGCCATCAGTGAGTCGAGGACGGGGAACACTGAAGCTTTCTTT
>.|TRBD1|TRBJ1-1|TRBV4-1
CASSPDGQGGTEAFF
TGCGCCAGCAGCCCCGATGGACAGGGGGGGACTGAAGCTTTCTTT
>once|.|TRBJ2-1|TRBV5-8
CASSLGREQFF
TGTGCCAGCAGCTTGGGCCGGGAGCAGTTCTTC
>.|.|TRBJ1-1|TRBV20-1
CSAKRVTEAFF
TGCAGTGCTAAGAGGGTTACTGAAGCTTTCTTT
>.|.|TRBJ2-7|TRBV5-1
CASSLASGTEQYF
TGCGCCAGCAGCTTGGCCTCAGGGACCGAGCAGTACTTC
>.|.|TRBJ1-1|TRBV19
CASSIQGPNTEAFF
TGTGCCAGTAGTATACAGGGGCCGAACACTGAAGCTTTCTTT
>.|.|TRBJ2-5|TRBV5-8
CASSLNPGDPGETQYF
TGTGCCAGCAGCTTGAATCCAGGGGACCCGGGGGAGACCCAGTACTTC
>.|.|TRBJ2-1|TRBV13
CASSSYTPTPGLATNEQFF
TGTGCCAGCAGCTCGTACACCCCCACTCCGGGACTGGCAACCAATGAGCAGTTCTTC
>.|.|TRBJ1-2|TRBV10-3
CAISEEGVGVFGYTF
TGTGCCATCAGTGAGGAGGGGGTCGGGGTCTTTGGCTACACCTTC
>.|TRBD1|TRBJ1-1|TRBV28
CASSLRGDRGLNTEAFF
TGTGCCAGCAGTTTACGGGGGGACAGGGGACTGAACACTGAAGCTTTCTTT
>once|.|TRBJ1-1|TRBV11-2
CASSLEWGAPTEAFF
TGTGCCAGCAGCTTAGAGTGGGGCGCGCCCACTGAAGCTTTCTTT
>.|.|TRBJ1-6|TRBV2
CASSDPDRNSPLHF
TGTGCCAGCAGTGATCCGGACAGAAATTCACCCCTCCACTTT
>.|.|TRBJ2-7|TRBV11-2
CASSYAGLQYF
TGTGCCAGCAGCTACGCGGGGCTGCAGTACTTC
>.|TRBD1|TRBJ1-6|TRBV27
CASSLSTGANSPLHF
TGTGCCAGCAGTCTTTCGACAGGGGCCAATTCACCCCTCCACTTT
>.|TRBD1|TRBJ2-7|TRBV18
CASSSGQGPYEQYF
TGTGCCAGCTCATCGGGACAGGGGCCCTACGAGCAGTACTTC
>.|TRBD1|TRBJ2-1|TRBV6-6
CASTPYGTGWNEQFF
TGTGCCAGCACACCTTACGGGACAGGGTGGAATGAGCAGTTCTTC
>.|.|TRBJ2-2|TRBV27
CASSLGAANTGELFF
TGTGCCAGCAGCCTCGGGGCCGCGAACACCGGGGAGCTGTTTTTT
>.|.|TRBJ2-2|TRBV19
CASSMGELFF
TGTGCCAGTAGTATGGGGGAGCTGTTTTTT
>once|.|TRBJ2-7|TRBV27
CASSFEGVSSYEQYF
TGTGCCAGCAGTTTCGAAGGGGTCAGCTCCTACGAGCAGTACTTC
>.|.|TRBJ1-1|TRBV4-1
CASSQDRARTEAFF
TGCGCCAGCAGCCAAGATCGGGCTCGCACTGAAGCTTTCTTT
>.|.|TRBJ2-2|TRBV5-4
CASSFDGNTGELFF
TGTGCCAGCAGCTTTGACGGGAACACCGGGGAGCTGTTTTTT
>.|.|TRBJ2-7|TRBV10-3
CAPSVPDSYEQYF
TGTGCTCCATCTGTACCCGACTCCTACGAGCAGTACTTC
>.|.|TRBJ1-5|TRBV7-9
CASSEGGEGWSAQPQHF
TGTGCCAGCAGCGAGGGGGGAGAGGGCTGGTCCGCTCAGCCCCAGCATTTT
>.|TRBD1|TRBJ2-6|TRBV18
CASSLTGSGANVLTF
TGTGCCAGCTCACTGACAGGGTCTGGGGCCAACGTCCTGACTTTC
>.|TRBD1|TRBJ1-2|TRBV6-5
CASSAGTGNYGYTF
TGTGCCAGCAGTGCCGGGACAGGAAACTATGGCTACACCTTC
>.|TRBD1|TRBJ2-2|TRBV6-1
CATPDDRANTGELFF
TGTGCCACCCCGGATGACAGGGCGAACACCGGGGAGCTGTTTTTT
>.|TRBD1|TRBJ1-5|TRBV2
CASSPGGFDQPQHF
TGTGCCAGCAGTCCAGGGGGATTTGATCAGCCCCAGCATTTT